Shown below are 27 T cell receptor beta chains from a single sample sequenced in a study of cytomegalovirus exposure and HLA in healthy donors. The PCR ran on 60 Vbeta and 13 Jbeta primers. Method: immunoSEQ multiplex PCR; TCRdb's copy keeps in-frame clones and lacks some. The sample includes about 55,000 clones, 78% of them seen just once. Sequences were obtained from PBMCs. Every receptor here comes from a female donor in good health and CMV-seronegative.

The chain combines TRBV29-1 with TRBJ1-1, with D maybe TRBD1 (6 bases). The CDR3 is 14 residues long. V was shortened by 4 bases and J by 6 bases, with 18 bases between the two germline ends. Germline V gives CDR1 SQVTM, CDR2 ANQGSEA. CDR3 nucleotides: TGCAGCGTTGTATTCCAAACAGGGATCCCTGAAGCTTTCTTT. Translated, it gives CSVVFQTGIPEAFF.

This chain joins TRBV5-1 and TRBJ2-3; 7 bases fit TRBD2. The CDR3 has 14 residues. V shed 7 bases and J 2 bases; nucleotides not matched to a gene: 7. Germline CDR1 SGHRS, CDR2 YFSETQ. The CDR3 sequence: CASGQGRATDTQYF. DNA for the CDR3: TGCGCCAGCGGCCAAGGGAGGGCCACAGATACGCAGTATTTT.

This clone occurred a few times. The J gene is TRBJ2-2, the V gene TRBV11-2, with D possibly TRBD1 on 5 matching bases. The V and J ends lost 5 bases and 2 bases respectively, with 9 bases between them. The V gene's germline CDR1 is SGHAT and CDR2 FQNNGV. The CDR3 has 14 residues. This CDR3 reads CASSRQGNTGELFF. CDR3 in DNA: TGTGCCAGCAGCCGTCAGGGTAACACCGGGGAGCTGTTTTTT.

The chain combines TRBV5-8 with TRBJ2-1, with TRBD1 identical over 8 bases. V lost 3 bases, J lost 6 bases, and 8 bases stayed unmatched. CDR3 length: 15 amino acids. The germline CDR1 and CDR2 sequences are SGHTS and YDEGEE. This chain's CDR3 is CASSSGQGLSNEQFF. The CDR3 region has the DNA TGTGCCAGCAGCTCAGGACAGGGCCTAAGCAATGAGCAGTTCTTC.

Comment on this clone: One end of the junction is discordant with germline, which a read error may explain. The same CDR3 arises from other DNA sequences in this sample as well. J is TRBJ2-2 and V is TRBV7-7, with unresolved D. Per germline, CDR1 SSHAT and CDR2 FNYEAQ (reference sequence). The CDR3 extends over 14 amino acids. The DNA of the CDR3 is TGTGCTAGCAGCTTAGCCCAAAACACCGGGGAGCTGTTTTTT. It codes for CASSLAQNTGELFF.

The count of this clone is one. The rearrangement uses TRBV18 and TRBJ1-4; tentatively, D is TRBD1 (6 bases). The V gene lost 4 bases and the J gene lost 4 bases, with 10 bases spanning the gap. This CDR3 has 14 amino acids. Germline CDR1 and CDR2: KGHSH and LQKENI. The CDR3 protein is CASSRTVHNEKLFF. For the CDR3, the DNA is TGTGCCAGCTCACGGACAGTACATAATGAAAAACTGTTTTTT.

The chain has TRBV2 and TRBJ2-2, with 7 nucleotides matching TRBD2. Looked up from germline, CDR1 is SNHLY and CDR2 is FYNNEI. This CDR3 spans 14 amino acids. The junction had 5 bases not matched to a gene; V was cut back by 6 bases and J by 4 bases. The CDR3 sequence is CASRQSGATGELFF. CDR3 coding DNA: TGTGCCAGCAGGCAAAGCGGGGCCACCGGGGAGCTGTTTTTT.

This chain joins TRBV15 and TRBJ1-1, with 8 bases identical to TRBD1. Trimming took 0 bases from V and 1 from J; bases not matched to a gene: 4. This CDR3 region has 16 residues. Germline-derived CDR1 and CDR2 are LNHNV and YYDKDF (reference sequence). The CDR3 reads CATSRDLGQGNTEAFF. The CDR3 DNA sequence: TGTGCCACCAGCAGAGATCTCGGACAGGGGAACACTGAAGCTTTCTTT.

This clone was counted once. This chain uses TRBV5-1 with TRBJ2-3; D remains ambiguous. The V gene's germline CDR1 is SGHRS and CDR2 YFSETQ. This CDR3 has 11 residues. V gave up 2 bases and J gave up 14 bases, with 12 bases separating them. The CDR3 nucleotides are TGCGCCAGCAGCTTTGGCGGAGATGCGTATTTT. Its translation is CASSFGGDAYF.

The chain recombines TRBV29-1 with TRBJ1-5; D unresolved. Trimming removed 5 bases from V and 6 bases from J, with 11 bases in between. Germline assignment: CDR1 SQVTM and CDR2 ANQGSEA. CDR3 length equals 12 residues. The DNA for the CDR3 is TGCAGCGTTTTAAGGGAGGGTCAGCCCCAGCATTTT. Protein product: CSVLREGQPQHF. The variable domain in full, completed from reference TRBV29-1 and TRBJ1-5, reads SAVISQKPSRDICQRGTSLTIQCQVDSQVTMMFWYRQQPGQSLTLIATANQGSEATYESGFVIDKFPISRPNLTFSTLTVSNMSPEDSSIYLCSVLREGQPQHFGDGTRLSIL.

V and J are TRBV6-6 and TRBJ1-1; 7 bases fit TRBD1. V dropped 4 bases and J dropped 6; count of bases not matched to a gene: 5. Germline CDR1 is MNHNY and CDR2 is SVGAGI (reference sequence). The CDR3 covers 13 residues. The CDR3 region is CASSSEGQPEAFF. CDR3 DNA: TGTGCCAGCAGTTCCGAGGGACAGCCTGAAGCTTTCTTT.

The gene calls are TRBV20-1 and TRBJ2-5; D uncertain. This CDR3 spans 11 amino acids. The V gene lost 5 bases and the J gene lost 8 bases, with 12 bases spanning the gap. CDR1 DFQATT and CDR2 SNEGSKA come from the germline V gene (reference sequence). Here the CDR3 DNA reads TGCAGTGCTCTGACGGTGACTACCCAGTACTTC. Its translation: CSALTVTTQYF.

This clone occurred a few times. At one end the junction does not follow the germline gene, possibly because of a read error. The chain carries TRBV7-9 and TRBJ2-7; 12 bases are a match to TRBD2. The CDR3 consists of 14 residues. Germline V gives CDR1 SEHNR, CDR2 FQNEAQ (reference sequence). The CDR3 loop reads CSSSSRTSGDEQYF. The CDR3 DNA reads as TGTTCCAGCAGCTCTCGGACTAGCGGGGACGAGCAGTACTTC.

On this clone: The CDR3 ends on some other residue instead of the conserved phenylalanine or tryptophan, so this is likely a read error. The rearrangement joins TRBV6-5 to TRBJ1-2; maybe TRBD1 (6 bases). V lost 2 bases to trimming and J lost 3 bases, with 10 bases between them. Germline CDR1 and CDR2: MNHEY and SVGAGI. The CDR3 has 14 amino acids. CDR3 in amino acids: CASSYTDSDYGYTV. Written as DNA, the CDR3 is TGTGCCAGCAGTTACACGGACAGCGACTATGGCTACACCGTC.

The rearrangement joins TRBV9 to TRBJ2-2; D perhaps matches TRBD2 (6 bases). The CDR3 runs 16 residues. Germline V gene data show CDR1 as SGDLS and CDR2 as YYNGEE. The V end was cut by 0 bases, the J end by 1 base, with 10 bases between. The CDR3: CASSVDGGRNTGELFF. In DNA, the CDR3 is TGTGCCAGCAGCGTAGATGGAGGGAGGAACACCGGGGAGCTGTTTTTT.

The sample holds one count of this clone. The V gene is TRBV6-1, the J gene TRBJ1-5; no clear D. Per germline, CDR1 MNHNS and CDR2 SASEGT. The V end was cut by 2 bases, the J end by 6 bases, with 8 bases between. This CDR3 is 13 amino acids long. The CDR3 DNA sequence: TGTGCCAGCAGTGAAAGAACGGGTCAGCCCCAGCATTTT. Its translation is CASSERTGQPQHF.

This rearrangement joins TRBV6-5 to TRBJ1-1; D unresolved. This CDR3 comprises 13 residues. V was cut by 4 bases and J by 3 bases, with 9 bases left in between. Germline lookup yields CDR1 MNHEY and CDR2 SVGAGI. The CDR3 sequence: CASSLRLDTEAFF. The CDR3 coding sequence is TGTGCCAGCAGTTTACGGTTAGACACTGAAGCTTTCTTT.

The rearrangement uses TRBV29-1 and TRBJ2-3, with D perhaps matching TRBD1 (6 bases). The CDR3 loop spans 13 amino acids. CDR1 is SQVTM, CDR2 ANQGSEA, per germline. Trimming took 4 bases from V and 3 from J, leaving 11 bases between them. The CDR3 sequence is CSVVRGGTDTQYF. The CDR3 DNA reads TGCAGCGTTGTCAGGGGCGGAACAGATACGCAGTATTTT.

For this clone: Compared with germline, one end of the junction differs, possibly owing to a read error. CDR3 residues: CSVEAGDRGGYTF. The CDR3 DNA reads TGCAGCGTCGAAGCGGGGGACAGGGGTGGCTACACCTTC. The chain joins TRBV29-1 to TRBJ1-2; TRBD1 matches 10 bases. The CDR3 covers 13 residues. Germline CDR1 and CDR2: SQVTM and ANQGSEA.

This clone was detected once. This chain uses TRBV9 with TRBJ2-7; possible D gene TRBD1, 6 bases. V was shortened by 4 bases and J by 3 bases, with 14 bases between the two germline ends. The germline CDR1 and CDR2 sequences are SGDLS and YYNGEE. The CDR3 contains 14 residues. Written as DNA, the CDR3 is TGTGCCAGCAGCTCTAACGAAGGGGGCTACGAGCAGTACTTC. It is translated as CASSSNEGGYEQYF.

The rearrangement joins TRBV5-4 to TRBJ1-3, with 7 bases matching TRBD1. The CDR3 is 16 amino acids. Germline CDR1 and CDR2: SGHNT and YYREEE (reference sequence). Germline trimming cut 0 bases from V and 0 bases from J; bases unmatched to any gene: 3. The CDR3 loop reads CASSLGDRVSGNTIYF. As DNA, the CDR3 is TGTGCCAGCAGCTTGGGAGACAGGGTCTCTGGAAACACCATATATTTT. Looking up the rest from reference TRBV5-4 and TRBJ1-3 gives the full variable domain: ETGVTQSPTHLIKTRGQQVTLRCSSQSGHNTVSWYQQALGQGPQFIFQYYREEENGRGNFPPRFSGLQFPNYSSELNVNALELDDSALYLCASSLGDRVSGNTIYFGEGSWLTVV.

This clone occurred a few times. Other DNA sequences of this sample code for an identical CDR3. V usage is TRBV2 and J usage is TRBJ1-4; D is uncertain. V was cut by 4 bases and J by 4 bases, with 7 bases left in between. CDR1 is SNHLY and CDR2 is FYNNEI in the germline V gene. The CDR3 covers 13 residues. Here the CDR3 DNA reads TGTGCCAGCAGTGTTCAGGTTAATGAAAAACTGTTTTTT. As protein: CASSVQVNEKLFF.

The chain uses TRBV19 and TRBJ2-3; 10 bases fit TRBD2. The junction had 20 bases not matched to a gene; V was cut back by 5 bases and J by 3 bases. There are 20 residues in the CDR3. Looked up from germline, CDR1 is LNHDA and CDR2 is SQIVND (reference sequence). The CDR3 nucleotides are TGTGCCAGTAGTCTACCTAGCGGGGGTGTTAAATCGGTGAGAACAGATACGCAGTATTTT. This encodes CASSLPSGGVKSVRTDTQYF. Filled out from reference TRBV19 and TRBJ2-3, the complete variable domain reads DGGITQSPKYLFRKEGQNVTLSCEQNLNHDAMYWYRQDPGQGLRLIYYSQIVNDFQKGDIAEGYSVSREKKESFPLTVTSAQKNPTAFYLCASSLPSGGVKSVRTDTQYFGPGTRLTVL.

Only one count was recorded for this clone. A junction boundary mismatches the germline segment, possibly from a read error. The chain recombines TRBV12-5 with TRBJ1-6, with D perhaps TRBD1 (6 bases). Per germline, CDR1 LGHNT and CDR2 FRNRAP. This CDR3 spans 13 amino acids. The CDR3 here is CARIGGGNSPFHF. DNA of the CDR3: TGTGCTAGGATAGGGGGGGGAAATTCACCCTTCCACTTT.

The chain uses TRBV6-1 and TRBJ2-5, with 7 bases aligning to TRBD1. V was clipped by 8 bases and J by 11 bases; unmatched bases: 11. This CDR3 comprises 12 residues. Germline loops: CDR1 MNHNS, CDR2 SASEGT. The CDR3 DNA follows: TGTGCCAGCGGCCGTGACAGGGTTGAGCAGTACTTC. This translates into CASGRDRVEQYF.

The chain combines TRBV4-1 with TRBJ2-7, with 12 bases identical to TRBD2. The CDR3 sequence is 18 residues long. Germline V gives CDR1 MGHRA, CDR2 YSYEKL. Trimming removed 0 bases from V and 3 bases from J; junction bases left unmatched: 9. Written as DNA, the CDR3 is TGCGCCAGCAGCCAAGATAGGCCTAGCGGGGGGGCATTCTACGAGCAGTACTTC. It codes for CASSQDRPSGGAFYEQYF.

The chain has TRBV14 and TRBJ2-1, with 8 nucleotides matching TRBD2. Germline lookup yields CDR1 SGHDN and CDR2 FVKESK. V gave up 5 bases and J gave up 8 bases; unmatched junction bases: 17. The CDR3 loop spans 17 amino acids. CDR3 bases: TGTGCCAGCAGCACACGGGGAGCGGGGGTTTATAGTTATGAGCAGTTCTTC. This encodes CASSTRGAGVYSYEQFF.